These 19 T cell receptor beta chains were sequenced from one sample in a study of T-cell reconstitution after alpha-beta-depleted transplantation in children. The TCRbeta library incorporated unique molecular identifiers. One entry per CDR3 protein, called by TCRdb with MiXCR from the PCR reads. In the table there are about 580,000 distinct CDR3 sequences, more than 20% of which are singletons. The sequencing used PBMCs, mostly from graft donor cells, collected 360 days after TCRalphabeta/CD19-depleted stem cell transplant. Receptor source: a boy under three years old who had a stem cell transplant for acute myeloid leukemia, so the T cells may come from the graft donor.

This chain connects TRBV5-1 to TRBJ2-5; a weak D match, TRBD1 (5 bases). The V and J ends lost 3 bases and 7 bases respectively, with 13 bases between them. In germline, CDR1 is SGHRS, CDR2 YFSETQ. The CDR3 contains 13 residues. CDR3 sequence: CASSSEPQGTQYF. In nucleotides, the CDR3 is TGCGCCAGCAGCTCTGAACCTCAGGGGACCCAGTACTTC. The whole variable domain, filled in from reference TRBV5-1 and TRBJ2-5, reads KAGVTQTPRYLIKTRGQQVTLSCSPISGHRSVSWYQQTPGQGLQFLFEYFSETQRNKGNFPGRFSGRQFSNSRSEMNVSTLELGDSALYLCASSSEPQGTQYFGPGTRLLVL.

This clonotype was seen many times. This rearrangement joins TRBV20-1 to TRBJ2-2, with unresolved D. Trimming removed 1 base from V and 1 base from J, with 7 bases in between. This CDR3 has 14 residues. Germline V gene sequence: CDR1 DFQATT, CDR2 SNEGSKA (reference sequence). CDR3 bases: TGCAGTGCTAGAGGTGCGGAGAACACCGGGGAGCTGTTTTTT. This gives the protein CSARGAENTGELFF.

This clonotype was seen many times. J is TRBJ1-1 and V is TRBV12-3 or TRBV12-4; D possibly corresponds to TRBD1 (5 bases). V was trimmed by 3 bases and J by 10 bases, leaving 15 bases between them. This CDR3 spans 13 amino acids. CDR3 loop: CASSLTQDTGAFF. CDR3 bases: TGTGCCAGCAGTTTGACACAGGACACAGGAGCTTTCTTT.

This sequence joins TRBV7-9 and TRBJ1-1, with D perhaps matching TRBD1 (5 bases). Germline V gene lookup returns CDR1 SEHNR and CDR2 FQNEAQ (reference sequence). V lost 5 bases and J 0 bases, leaving 19 bases between the germline ends. This CDR3 is built from 17 residues. CDR3 nucleotide sequence: TGTGCCAGCAGCCAAACTACACACGGGACGGTGAACACTGAAGCTTTCTTT. Amino acid sequence: CASSQTTHGTVNTEAFF.

Concerning this clonotype itself: This may be a read error: a much more frequent sequence differs by one nucleotide. V gene TRBV7-9 combines with J gene TRBJ2-3; no firm D call. Germline assignment: CDR1 SEHNR and CDR2 FQNEAQ (reference sequence). This CDR3 has 11 amino acids. V lost 8 bases and J lost 3, with 6 bases in between. In DNA, the CDR3 is TGTGCCAGCGCCCAGACAGATACGCAGTATTTT. It is translated as CASAQTDTQYF.

This clonotype was counted ten times or more. The J gene is TRBJ2-4, the V gene TRBV15; D not resolved. The CDR3 length is 14 residues. Germline V gives CDR1 LNHNV, CDR2 YYDKDF (reference sequence). Trimming cost V 0 bases and J 5 bases, with 8 bases left between them. In DNA form, the CDR3 reads TGTGCCACCAGCAGAGACCGGGCGGAAAACATTCAGTACTTC. Protein: CATSRDRAENIQYF.

This clonotype occurred a few times. The chain uses TRBV5-6 and TRBJ2-7, with 8 bases lining up with TRBD1. The length of the CDR3 is 14 residues. V gave up 5 bases and J gave up 0 bases; unmatched junction bases: 4. CDR1 SGHDT and CDR2 YYEEEE come from the germline V gene. CDR3 residues: CASSVDRGSYEQYV. CDR3 in DNA: TGTGCCAGCAGTGTCGACAGGGGCTCCTACGAGCAGTACGTC.

The CDR3 spells CSARDSQGTADTQYF. CDR3 nucleotides: TGCAGTGCTAGGGATTCACAGGGAACGGCAGATACGCAGTATTTT. The chain joins TRBV20-1 to TRBJ2-3; possibly TRBD1 for D (6 bases). This CDR3 has 15 residues. CDR1 and CDR2 (germline): DFQATT, SNEGSKA (reference sequence). V was trimmed by 3 bases and J by 4 bases, leaving 17 bases between them.

V is TRBV5-1 and J is TRBJ2-1; a weak D match, TRBD2 (6 bases). The CDR3 runs to 15 residues. V was shortened by 1 base and J by 5 bases, with 13 bases between the two germline ends. Germline CDR1 SGHRS, CDR2 YFSETQ. The CDR3 bases are TGCGCCAGCAGCTTGAATCTCGCGGGGAACAATGAGCAGTTCTTC. Its translation is CASSLNLAGNNEQFF.

This clonotype showed up many times. The chain couples TRBV7-6 to TRBJ1-5, with TRBD1 as a possible D gene (5 bases). V was trimmed by 0 bases and J by 7 bases, leaving 7 bases between them. CDR1 and CDR2 from the germline V gene are SGHVS and FNYEAQ. The CDR3 loop spans 13 amino acids. The CDR3 DNA follows: TGTGCCAGCAGCTTAGCGCGGGGGCAGCCCCAGCATTTT. As protein: CASSLARGQPQHF.

V usage is TRBV28 and J usage is TRBJ2-1; D may be TRBD2 (7 bases). The CDR3 extends over 15 amino acids. The germline V gene has CDR1 MDHEN and CDR2 SYDVKM. With 3 bases removed from V and 9 bases from J, the gap between germline ends came to 18 bases. DNA of the CDR3: TGTGCCAGCAGTTTTTTAAGGGGGGGCATTGGTGAGCAGTTCTTC. It codes for CASSFLRGGIGEQFF.

The rearrangement links TRBV6-5 to TRBJ2-7; 10 bases align to TRBD1. Germline trimming cut 4 bases from V and 3 bases from J; bases unmatched to any gene: 3. The CDR3 consists of 14 residues. From germline, CDR1 is MNHEY and CDR2 SVGAGI. The CDR3 is CASSSGTGVYEQYF. In DNA form, the CDR3 reads TGTGCCAGCAGTTCCGGGACAGGGGTCTACGAGCAGTACTTC.

This clonotype has a count of ten or more. The chain couples TRBV12-3 or TRBV12-4 to TRBJ2-2; 11 positions agree with TRBD1. This CDR3 comprises 15 residues. The V segment lost 3 bases and the J segment 5 bases; nucleotides outside the gene matches: 2. The CDR3 DNA reads as TGTGCCAGCAGTTTGGGACAGGGGGTTACCGGGGAGCTGTTTTTT. This codes for CASSLGQGVTGELFF.

This clonotype was counted at least ten times. The chain recombines TRBV7-9 with TRBJ1-1, with unresolved D. Per the germline V gene, CDR1 is SEHNR and CDR2 is FQNEAQ (reference sequence). Trimming took off 4 bases at V and 10 bases at J, with 13 bases between the two ends. This CDR3 comprises 12 residues. The CDR3 loop reads CASSSPSLRAFF. DNA for the CDR3: TGTGCCAGCAGCTCTCCGTCGTTGAGAGCTTTCTTT.

The V and J genes are TRBV6-2 or TRBV6-3 and TRBJ2-7, with a tentative D call TRBD1 (5 bases). Germline lookup yields CDR1 MNHEY and CDR2 SVGEGT. The CDR3 covers 17 residues. V was shortened by 2 bases and J by 4 bases, with 21 bases between the two germline ends. CDR3 bases: TGTGCCAGCAGTTACACATCCAATATTACAGGCCGATACGAGCAGTACGTC. This sequence encodes CASSYTSNITGRYEQYV.

This clonotype appeared a few times. The rearrangement uses TRBV15 and TRBJ1-2; D unresolved. The germline V gene encodes CDR1 LNHNV and CDR2 YYDKDF (reference sequence). CDR3 length: 15 amino acids. Trimming took off 5 bases at V and 0 bases at J, with 13 bases between the two ends. The CDR3 spells CATSFLTGTNYGYTF. CDR3 DNA: TGTGCCACCAGCTTCCTGACGGGGACTAACTATGGCTACACCTTC.

This clonotype was seen repeatedly, ten times or more. The CDR3 DNA is TGTGCCAGCAGTCTCGGGAGGACTGAAGCTTTCTTT. Translation gives CASSLGRTEAFF. This chain uses TRBV12-3 or TRBV12-4 with TRBJ1-1; no firm D call. The CDR3 extends over 12 amino acids. V gave up 5 bases and J gave up 5 bases, with 9 bases separating them.

The chain couples TRBV20-1 to TRBJ2-1, with TRBD2 matching over 12 bases. CDR1 and CDR2 from the germline V gene are DFQATT and SNEGSKA (reference sequence). CDR3 size: 16 residues. V shed 4 bases, J shed 8 bases, and the junction held 12 bases outside the gene matches. CDR3 amino acids: CSATIYLAGGRDEQFF. Here the CDR3 DNA reads TGCAGTGCTACAATTTACCTAGCGGGGGGGCGGGATGAGCAGTTCTTC.

This rearrangement joins TRBV19 to TRBJ2-5; TRBD1 aligns across 9 bases. Germline V gives CDR1 LNHDA, CDR2 SQIVND (reference sequence). V trimming: 3 bases; J trimming: 6 bases; junction bases outside the gene matches: 11. There are 16 residues in the CDR3. The CDR3 DNA reads TGTGCCAGTAGTATCAGCGGACAGGGGTCTTGGAAGACCCAGTACTTC. It codes for CASSISGQGSWKTQYF.